The 20 T cell receptor beta chains below come from one sample, sequenced in a study of blood T cell repertoires in COVID-19. The assay was immunoSEQ multiplex PCR, and TCRdb's table has in-frame clones only and misses some. This table holds about 150,000 clones, over 70% found once. Sequenced material: peripheral blood. Receptor source: a human donor in a cohort sampled during active COVID-19.

The chain uses TRBV28 and TRBJ1-4; TRBD1 is a possible D gene (6 bases). The CDR3 has 14 residues. The germline V gene encodes CDR1 MDHEN and CDR2 SYDVKM. V lost 6 bases and J 7 bases, leaving 15 bases between the germline ends. The CDR3, as DNA: TGTGCCAGCAGCCTTGGGGGCGGGGGTGAAAAACTGTTTTTT. This encodes CASSLGGGGEKLFF.

The chain combines TRBV27 with TRBJ2-6; the match to TRBD2 covers 9 bases. The CDR3 spans 17 residues. CDR1 MNHEY and CDR2 SMNVEV come from the germline V gene (reference sequence). V lost 6 bases to trimming and J lost 2 bases; unmatched junction nucleotides: 8. The CDR3 here is CASSESAGGPGANVLTF. CDR3 nucleotides: TGTGCCAGCAGCGAAAGTGCGGGGGGGCCTGGGGCCAACGTCCTGACTTTC.

This clone was counted only a few times. The chain links TRBV24-1 to TRBJ1-2; D gene ambiguous. Germline V gives CDR1 KGHDR, CDR2 SFDVKD. V was shortened by 2 bases and J by 6 bases, with 9 bases between the two germline ends. The CDR3 is 13 residues long. The CDR3 nucleotides are TGTGCCACCAGTGATTCCGCAGTGGATGGCTACACCTTC. Translated: CATSDSAVDGYTF.

The CDR3 DNA sequence: TGTGCCAGCTCACGCTTTTCGAGCACTGAAGCTTTCTTT. It specifies CASSRFSSTEAFF. This chain uses TRBV18 with TRBJ1-1; D remains ambiguous. The CDR3 spans 13 residues. Germline values: CDR1 KGHSH, CDR2 LQKENI. The germline V and J ends were trimmed by 4 bases and 4 bases, with 10 bases remaining between them.

The V call is TRBV3-1 (or the pseudogene TRBV3-2), the J call TRBJ1-2; D is perhaps TRBD1 (5 bases). Trimming left V 4 bases short and J 2 bases short, with 8 bases between. Germline V gives CDR1 LGHDT, CDR2 YNNKEL (reference sequence). The CDR3 runs 13 residues. The CDR3 coding sequence is TGTGCCAGCAGCCCCTCAGGGAACTATGGCTACACCTTC. This codes for CASSPSGNYGYTF.

The V call is TRBV11-3, the J call TRBJ2-7, with D possibly being TRBD1 (7 bases). Trimming removed 5 bases from V and 3 bases from J, with 14 bases in between. In germline, CDR1 is SGHNT, CDR2 YENEEA. The CDR3 length is 14 residues. CDR3 amino acids: CASSPRDSFYEQYF. In DNA, the CDR3 is TGTGCCAGCAGCCCGCGGGACAGTTTCTACGAGCAGTACTTC.

J is TRBJ2-1 and V is TRBV14; TRBD1 aligns across 7 bases. The germline V gene encodes CDR1 SGHDN and CDR2 FVKESK. Unmatched junction bases numbered 8, after V lost 3 bases and J lost 9 bases. This CDR3 has 14 residues. The CDR3 DNA reads as TGTGCCAGCAGCCACACAAAGACAGGGAGTGAGCAGTTCTTC. The encoded protein is CASSHTKTGSEQFF.

This clone was picked up one time. V and J are TRBV7-3 and TRBJ2-3; maybe TRBD2 (6 bases). V was trimmed by 5 bases and J by 5 bases, leaving 23 bases between them. Germline loops: CDR1 SGHTA, CDR2 FQGTGA. The CDR3 has 17 amino acids. CDR3 in amino acids: CASSPSSGGESGDTQYF. As DNA, the CDR3 is TGTGCCAGCAGCCCCTCTTCCGGGGGAGAATCGGGAGATACGCAGTATTTT.

The V call is TRBV5-6, the J call TRBJ2-1; D call uncertain. The CDR3 is made up of 12 amino acids. Germline V CDR1 and CDR2: SGHDT, YYEEEE. The V and J ends lost 0 bases and 7 bases respectively, with 5 bases between them. CDR3 DNA: TGTGCCAGCAGCTTGGCTACTAATGAGCAGTTCTTC. Its protein product is CASSLATNEQFF. Together with reference TRBV5-6 and TRBJ2-1, the CDR3 gives the full variable domain: DAGVTQSPTHLIKTRGQQVTLRCSPKSGHDTVSWYQQALGQGPQFIFQYYEEEERQRGNFPDRFSGHQFPNYSSELNVNALLLGDSALYLCASSLATNEQFFGPGTRLTVL.

This clone came up once. V usage is TRBV7-2 and J usage is TRBJ1-2; maybe TRBD1 (6 bases). Per the germline V gene, CDR1 is SGHTA and CDR2 is FQGNSA. The length of the CDR3 is 15 residues. Trimming took 1 base from V and 1 from J, leaving 10 bases between them. For the CDR3, the DNA is TGTGCCAGCAGCTTAGAGACAGGCCTTAACTATGGCTACACCTTC. It is translated as CASSLETGLNYGYTF.

The table lists this clone with a count of one. The chain links TRBV7-3 to TRBJ1-6; no clear D gene. V was clipped by 6 bases and J by 4 bases, with 10 bases between them. Germline loops: CDR1 SGHTA, CDR2 FQGTGA. This CDR3 region has 14 residues. CDR3 protein: CASRGTGYNSPLHF. As DNA, the CDR3 is TGTGCCAGCAGAGGAACGGGGTATAATTCACCCCTCCACTTT.

The chain has TRBV28 and TRBJ1-1; D is unresolved. The CDR3 covers 12 residues. The ends were cut back, 5 bases at V and 4 bases at J, with 8 bases in the middle. Germline CDR1 reads MDHEN; CDR2 reads SYDVKM. CDR3 coding DNA: TGTGCCAGCAGTGGGCTTCGCACTGAAGCTTTCTTT. It translates to CASSGLRTEAFF.

The chain couples TRBV19 to TRBJ2-2; D is unresolved. The CDR3 is 14 residues long. Trimming cost V 3 bases and J 1 base, with 6 bases left between them. Per germline, CDR1 LNHDA and CDR2 SQIVND (reference sequence). The CDR3 region has the DNA TGTGCCAGTAGTATCTCTAAGAACACCGGGGAGCTGTTTTTT. This encodes CASSISKNTGELFF. The variable domain in full, with the rest retrieved from reference TRBV19 and TRBJ2-2, is DGGITQSPKYLFRKEGQNVTLSCEQNLNHDAMYWYRQDPGQGLRLIYYSQIVNDFQKGDIAEGYSVSREKKESFPLTVTSAQKNPTAFYLCASSISKNTGELFFGEGSRLTVL.

This chain uses TRBV7-3 with TRBJ2-2; TRBD1 aligns across 8 bases. The germline V gene encodes CDR1 SGHTA and CDR2 FQGTGA. V was pared by 1 base and J by 1 base, with 5 bases of the junction left unmatched. This CDR3 has 17 amino acids. CDR3 bases: TGTGCCAGCAGCTTAAGACCCGGACAGGGGAACACCGGGGAGCTGTTTTTT. Its translation is CASSLRPGQGNTGELFF. Using reference TRBV7-3 and TRBJ2-2 for the parts outside the CDR3, the full variable domain is GAGVSQTPSNKVTEKGKYVELRCDPISGHTALYWYRQSLGQGPEFLIYFQGTGAADDSGLPNDRFFAVRPEGSVSTLKIQRTERGDSAVYLCASSLRPGQGNTGELFFGEGSRLTVL.

V and J are TRBV19 and TRBJ1-1, with a weak D call TRBD1 (5 bases). The length of the CDR3 is 12 residues. Trimming cost V 5 bases and J 7 bases, with 11 bases left between them. Germline CDR1 reads LNHDA; CDR2 reads SQIVND (reference sequence). The CDR3 protein is CASSRRQNEAFF. Here the CDR3 DNA reads TGTGCCAGTAGTCGCCGACAGAATGAAGCTTTCTTT.

The count of this clone is one. CDR3 nucleotides: TGTGCCAGCAGTGAGCACAGGGGTAGCAATCAGCCCCAGCATTTT. Amino acid sequence: CASSEHRGSNQPQHF. The chain carries TRBV6-1 and TRBJ1-5; 7 nucleotides match TRBD1. The CDR3 runs 15 residues. Germline loops: CDR1 MNHNS, CDR2 SASEGT. V lost 3 bases, J lost 0 bases, and 2 bases stayed unmatched.

The CDR3 loop is CASSQDISRGDGYTF. The CDR3 DNA is TGCGCCAGCAGCCAAGATATCTCGAGAGGAGATGGCTACACCTTC. The gene calls are TRBV4-3 and TRBJ1-2, with D uncertain. The germline gives CDR1 LGHNA, CDR2 YSLEER. V was trimmed by 0 bases and J by 6 bases, leaving 14 bases between them. The CDR3 is 15 amino acids.

This clone has only a few counts. The chain couples TRBV11-2 to TRBJ2-7, with a weak D call TRBD1 (6 bases). Germline V gene lookup returns CDR1 SGHAT and CDR2 FQNNGV. The CDR3 is 14 residues long. V lost 1 base and J lost 4, with 11 bases in between. This chain's CDR3 is CASSLAQGSYEQYV. The DNA of the CDR3 is TGTGCCAGCAGCTTAGCACAGGGAAGTTACGAGCAGTACGTC.

The V gene is TRBV11-2, the J gene TRBJ2-7; D remains unclear. Germline V gene data show CDR1 as SGHAT and CDR2 as FQNNGV. This CDR3 has 18 amino acids. Trimming shortened V by 1 base and J by 0 bases, and 19 bases separated the two germline ends. The CDR3: CASSLGGQRPRSSYEQYF. CDR3 nucleotides: TGTGCCAGCAGCTTAGGAGGCCAGAGGCCCCGAAGCTCCTACGAGCAGTACTTC. Using reference TRBV11-2 and TRBJ2-7 for the parts outside the CDR3, the full variable domain is EAGVAQSPRYKIIEKRQSVAFWCNPISGHATLYWYQQILGQGPKLLIQFQNNGVVDDSQLPKDRFSAERLKGVDSTLKIQPAKLEDSAVYLCASSLGGQRPRSSYEQYFGPGTRLTVT.

The J gene is TRBJ2-4, the V gene TRBV5-4; 7 bases are shared with TRBD2. The germline gives CDR1 SGHNT, CDR2 YYREEE (reference sequence). The CDR3 is 17 amino acids. J gave up 0 bases and V 4 bases, and 10 bases lay outside the gene matches. CDR3 bases: TGTGCCAGCAGCCTTCAATCGGGGGGAGTAGCCAAAAACATTCAGTACTTC. Its protein is CASSLQSGGVAKNIQYF.